Shown below are 25 T cell receptor beta chains from a single sample sequenced in a study of radiotherapy plus CTLA-4 blockade in lung cancer. Assay: immunoSEQ multiplex PCR; the TCRdb copy retains only in-frame clones and omits some. The data hold tens of thousands of clones, with under 85% observed a single time. The sample was peripheral blood, taken from a patient treated with radiotherapy plus ipilimumab. Receptors were obtained from a human donor with non-small cell lung cancer who had stable disease on radiotherapy plus ipilimumab.

The V gene is TRBV11-2, the J gene TRBJ2-2; 11 bases match TRBD1. The CDR3 covers 17 residues. CDR1 SGHAT and CDR2 FQNNGV come from the germline V gene. The V segment lost 2 bases and the J segment 4 bases; nucleotides outside the gene matches: 6. CDR3 in amino acids: CASSLRTGGASTGELFF. CDR3 DNA sequence: TGTGCCAGCAGCTTACGGACAGGGGGCGCTTCCACCGGGGAGCTGTTTTTT.

This clone has more than one count but fewer than ten. This chain connects TRBV28 to TRBJ1-3; no reliable D call. Germline loops: CDR1 MDHEN, CDR2 SYDVKM. CDR3 length equals 14 residues. V was trimmed by 4 bases and J by 2 bases, leaving 9 bases between them. This chain's CDR3 is CASSSAATGNTIYF. For the CDR3, the DNA is TGTGCCAGCAGTTCCGCAGCGACTGGAAACACCATATATTTT.

The V and J genes are TRBV29-1 and TRBJ1-1; D perhaps matches TRBD1 (5 bases). CDR3 length: 14 amino acids. V was trimmed by 5 bases and J by 4 bases, leaving 17 bases between them. CDR1 is SQVTM, CDR2 ANQGSEA, per germline. The CDR3 nucleotides are TGCAGCGTTAACCCAGGGCCGAAGAGCACTGAAGCTTTCTTT. Translated: CSVNPGPKSTEAFF.

The chain joins TRBV28 to TRBJ2-7; weak D call: TRBD2 (5 bases). There are 14 residues in the CDR3. The V gene's germline CDR1 is MDHEN and CDR2 SYDVKM. Trimming removed 4 bases from V and 3 bases from J, with 13 bases in between. For the CDR3, the DNA is TGTGCCAGCAGTTGGTTTGAGGACTTCTACGAGCAGTACTTC. Translating it yields CASSWFEDFYEQYF.

CDR3 coding DNA: TGCGCCAGCAGCTGGAACCAAGAGACCCAGTACTTC. It specifies CASSWNQETQYF. The V gene is TRBV5-1, the J gene TRBJ2-5; D gene unclear. The CDR3 is made up of 12 amino acids. Germline lookup yields CDR1 SGHRS and CDR2 YFSETQ. The V end lost 3 bases, the J end lost 0 bases, and 3 bases lay between the germline ends.

This sequence joins TRBV5-4 and TRBJ1-6; D not resolved. Germline CDR1 is SGHNT and CDR2 is YYREEE (reference sequence). Trimming pared 4 bases from V and 6 bases from J, leaving 17 bases between. This CDR3 is 16 amino acids long. The CDR3: CASSLDQAVTNSPLHF. The CDR3 nucleotides read TGTGCCAGCAGCCTCGATCAGGCAGTTACTAATTCACCCCTCCACTTT. The entire variable domain, with the rest obtained from reference TRBV5-4 and TRBJ1-6, is as follows: ETGVTQSPTHLIKTRGQQVTLRCSSQSGHNTVSWYQQALGQGPQFIFQYYREEENGRGNFPPRFSGLQFPNYSSELNVNALELDDSALYLCASSLDQAVTNSPLHFGNGTRLTVT.

V usage is TRBV7-6 and J usage is TRBJ1-5; D remains ambiguous. V lost 2 bases and J 3 bases, leaving 11 bases between the germline ends. Germline CDR1 and CDR2: SGHVS and FNYEAQ. The CDR3 sequence is 15 residues long. The CDR3 region is CASSLSLDFNQPQHF. The CDR3 nucleotides read TGTGCCAGCAGCTTATCATTGGATTTCAATCAGCCCCAGCATTTT.

Judged by abundance, this clone is medium-sized (0.01 to 0.1%). The gene calls are TRBV7-2 and TRBJ1-4; D is possibly TRBD1 (5 bases). The CDR3 loop spans 16 amino acids. Trimming took 4 bases from V and 7 from J, leaving 19 bases between them. CDR1 and CDR2 from the germline V gene are SGHTA and FQGNSA. CDR3 sequence reads: CASSSGDLLAGEKLFF. Written as DNA, the CDR3 is TGTGCCAGCAGCTCTGGGGACCTCCTGGCGGGTGAAAAACTGTTTTTT.

The chain couples TRBV14 to TRBJ2-2, with 13 bases identical to TRBD2. V lost 4 bases and J lost 7; bases outside the gene matches: 9. The germline CDR1 and CDR2 sequences are SGHDN and FVKESK. The CDR3 totals 17 residues. CDR3 coding DNA: TGTGCCAGCAGCCGGCCCGGACTAGCGGGAGATGACGGGGAGCTGTTTTTT. It is translated as CASSRPGLAGDDGELFF.

The V and J genes are TRBV5-4 and TRBJ1-2, with a tentative D call TRBD1 (6 bases). Trimming stripped 0 bases from V and 8 bases from J, with 20 bases between. Germline lookup yields CDR1 SGHNT and CDR2 YYREEE (reference sequence). This CDR3 is built from 16 residues. The CDR3 is CASSLDVEGGRRGYTF. CDR3 coding DNA: TGTGCCAGCAGCTTGGATGTAGAGGGGGGCAGGAGGGGCTACACCTTC. Supplemented by reference TRBV5-4 and TRBJ1-2, the full variable domain reads ETGVTQSPTHLIKTRGQQVTLRCSSQSGHNTVSWYQQALGQGPQFIFQYYREEENGRGNFPPRFSGLQFPNYSSELNVNALELDDSALYLCASSLDVEGGRRGYTFGSGTRLTVV.

The chain combines TRBV2 with TRBJ1-6, with D hard to call. Germline CDR1 is SNHLY and CDR2 is FYNNEI. Trimming took off 6 bases at V and 8 bases at J, with 11 bases between the two ends. This CDR3 region has 13 residues. CDR3 nucleotides: TGTGCCAGCAGGGGGAACGGGGATTCACCCCTCCACTTT. Its translation is CASRGNGDSPLHF.

The chain uses TRBV5-4 and TRBJ2-4; D is possibly TRBD2 (6 bases). The length of the CDR3 is 17 residues. Germline CDR1 reads SGHNT; CDR2 reads YYREEE (reference sequence). V lost 3 bases and J 1 base, leaving 17 bases between the germline ends. The CDR3 coding sequence is TGTGCCAGCAGCTGGGGAGCCTGGAGCGGGGCCAAAAACATTCAGTACTTC. Protein sequence: CASSWGAWSGAKNIQYF.

The DNA of the CDR3 is TGTGCCAGCAGTGACGGGTCACTGAATTCACCCCTCCACTTT. Protein: CASSDGSLNSPLHF. This chain connects TRBV5-4 to TRBJ1-6, with unresolved D. The CDR3 is 14 residues long. V was clipped by 5 bases and J by 7 bases, with 13 bases between them. The germline gives CDR1 SGHNT, CDR2 YYREEE (reference sequence).

The V call is TRBV7-9, the J call TRBJ2-7; 8 bases fit TRBD2. The CDR3 is made up of 15 amino acids. Germline assignment: CDR1 SEHNR and CDR2 FQNEAQ (reference sequence). Losses at the gene ends were 5 bases for V and 6 bases for J; bases not matched to a gene: 12. CDR3 protein: CASSDPGGGPIEQYF. The CDR3 DNA sequence: TGTGCCAGCAGCGACCCCGGGGGGGGTCCCATCGAGCAGTACTTC.

This clone has a single count. This rearrangement joins TRBV7-3 to TRBJ2-2; D perhaps matches TRBD1 (5 bases). CDR1 and CDR2 (germline): SGHTA, FQGTGA. This CDR3 comprises 17 residues. Trimming took off 5 bases at V and 1 base at J, with 17 bases between the two ends. CDR3 loop: CASSLWAGQRNTGELFF. CDR3 nucleotides: TGTGCCAGCAGCCTCTGGGCCGGACAACGGAACACCGGGGAGCTGTTTTTT.

The chain combines TRBV9 with TRBJ1-2; D gene ambiguous. In germline, CDR1 is SGDLS, CDR2 YYNGEE. The V and J ends lost 0 bases and 4 bases respectively, with 7 bases between them. The CDR3 consists of 13 residues. The CDR3 is CASSVALGYGYTF. The CDR3 DNA is TGTGCCAGCAGCGTAGCTTTGGGCTATGGCTACACCTTC.

The chain has TRBV19 and TRBJ2-1; 9 positions match TRBD1. Trimming took 7 bases from V and 9 from J; bases not matched to a gene: 16. The CDR3 is 16 residues long. CDR1 is LNHDA, CDR2 SQIVND, per germline (reference sequence). The CDR3 DNA is TGTGCCAGTACCGATTCCCCGGGACAGGGATTAGGTGAGCAGTTCTTC. As protein: CASTDSPGQGLGEQFF.

This clone was recorded once. The sample has other DNA sequences that encode this CDR3 too. V gene TRBV29-1 combines with J gene TRBJ1-1; a possible D gene is TRBD1 (5 bases). This CDR3 is 12 amino acids long. Germline lookup yields CDR1 SQVTM and CDR2 ANQGSEA. The germline V and J ends were trimmed by 6 bases and 1 base, with 9 bases remaining between them. As DNA, the CDR3 is TGCAGCGTGGGAAGGGGGAACACTGAAGCTTTCTTT. Protein product: CSVGRGNTEAFF.

The chain links TRBV29-1 to TRBJ2-7; 12 positions match TRBD1. V was pared by 5 bases and J by 4 bases, with 12 bases of the junction left unmatched. The CDR3 extends over 16 amino acids. Looked up from germline, CDR1 is SQVTM and CDR2 is ANQGSEA. The CDR3 protein is CSVSIPGQGAIYEQYF. The CDR3 DNA is TGCAGCGTTTCAATCCCGGGACAGGGGGCGATTTACGAGCAGTACTTC.

The chain couples TRBV25-1 to TRBJ1-6, with D possibly matching TRBD1 (5 bases). Germline lookup yields CDR1 MGHDK and CDR2 SYGVNS. With 1 base removed from V and 14 bases from J, the gap between germline ends came to 18 bases. The CDR3 length is 15 residues. The CDR3 sequence is CASSESIPTRGTLHF. Here the CDR3 DNA reads TGTGCCAGCAGTGAATCCATACCAACGCGGGGGACCCTCCACTTT.

V is TRBV28 and J is TRBJ2-1, with 7 bases identical to TRBD2. Germline CDR1 and CDR2: MDHEN and SYDVKM. The CDR3 extends over 16 amino acids. V trimming: 5 bases; J trimming: 4 bases; junction bases outside the gene matches: 11. CDR3 protein: CASSPAWGGRYNEQFF. The CDR3 DNA sequence: TGTGCCAGCAGTCCCGCCTGGGGAGGGCGGTACAATGAGCAGTTCTTC.

In its sample, this clone was seen once. The chain carries TRBV6-5 and TRBJ2-7; 7 bases match TRBD2. Trimming cost V 1 base and J 2 bases; bases outside gene matches: 5. Germline V gene data show CDR1 as MNHEY and CDR2 as SVGAGI. The length of the CDR3 is 15 residues. As DNA, the CDR3 is TGTGCCAGCAGTTACTTCCAGCGGGGTACCTACGAGCAGTACTTC. Residues: CASSYFQRGTYEQYF.

This clone was counted a single time. This chain links TRBV5-5 with TRBJ2-7; 7 bases fit TRBD1. CDR1 and CDR2 (germline): SGHKS, YYEKEE (reference sequence). V lost 4 bases and J lost 2; bases outside the gene matches: 6. The length of the CDR3 is 14 residues. CDR3 bases: TGTGCCAGCAGCAGGGGACAGAACACCTACGAGCAGTACTTC. Its protein product is CASSRGQNTYEQYF.

The CDR3 coding sequence is TGTGCCAGCAGTTCAGGCGGGACAGGGTCTCACGAGCAGTACTTC. It codes for CASSSGGTGSHEQYF. The J gene is TRBJ2-7, the V gene TRBV28, with TRBD1 identical over 9 bases. V shed 4 bases and J 5 bases; nucleotides not matched to a gene: 9. Per germline, CDR1 MDHEN and CDR2 SYDVKM. The CDR3 is 15 residues long.

The V gene is TRBV19, the J gene TRBJ2-1, with D possibly being TRBD2 (6 bases). Germline CDR1 reads LNHDA; CDR2 reads SQIVND (reference sequence). The CDR3 loop spans 14 amino acids. Trimming removed 4 bases at V and 3 bases at J, with 10 bases between. CDR3 sequence: CASSRRAGYNEQFF. The CDR3 region has the DNA TGTGCCAGTAGTAGGAGGGCCGGCTACAATGAGCAGTTCTTC.